The following is a T cell receptor beta chain sequence with its context. Profiling relied on immunoSEQ multiplex PCR, and the TCRdb table lists in-frame clones only, not all of them. The sample records about 180,000 clones, roughly 84% being singletons. The data are from a study of blood T cell repertoires in COVID-19. The germline gives CDR1 SGDLS, CDR2 YYNGEE. The CDR3 contains 15 residues. J gave up 3 bases and V 4 bases, and 8 bases lay outside the gene matches. The clonotype comes from an older woman with acute or convalescent COVID-19. Source material: peripheral blood. This sequence joins TRBV9 and TRBJ2-5, with TRBD2 matching 8 bases. CDR3 in amino acids: CASSYYGGEEETQYF. In nucleotides, the CDR3 is TGTGCCAGCAGCTATTACGGGGGGGAGGAAGAGACCCAGTACTTC.